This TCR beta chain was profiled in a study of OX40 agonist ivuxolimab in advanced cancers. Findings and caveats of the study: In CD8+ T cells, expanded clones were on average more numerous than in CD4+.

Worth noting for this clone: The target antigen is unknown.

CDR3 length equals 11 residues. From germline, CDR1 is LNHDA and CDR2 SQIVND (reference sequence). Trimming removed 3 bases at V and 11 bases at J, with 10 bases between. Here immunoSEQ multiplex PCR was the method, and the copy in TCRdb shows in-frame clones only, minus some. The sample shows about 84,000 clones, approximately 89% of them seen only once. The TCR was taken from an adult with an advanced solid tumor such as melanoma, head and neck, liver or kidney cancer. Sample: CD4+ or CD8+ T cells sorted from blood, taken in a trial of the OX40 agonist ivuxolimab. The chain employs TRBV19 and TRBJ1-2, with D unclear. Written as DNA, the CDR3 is TGTGCCAGTAGTATCGATTATTATTACACCTTC. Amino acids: CASSIDYYYTF.